Shown below are 25 T cell receptor beta chains from a single sample sequenced in a study of blood T cells in healthy people across ages. Sample-barcoded 5' priming and a J-beta primer mix drove a second PCR of about 6 to 12 cycles. TCRdb re-called the 5' RACE reads through MiXCR, storing one row per CDR3 protein. Among hundreds of thousands of distinct CDR3 sequences listed, around 50% were seen once. The sequenced sample consisted of blood. Receptors were obtained from a woman over 75 in good health.

CDR3 sequence: CAWSVGGSSQPQHF. For the CDR3, the DNA is TGTGCCTGGAGTGTGGGAGGATCTAGTCAGCCCCAGCATTTT. The chain couples TRBV30 to TRBJ1-5; D not resolved. From germline, CDR1 is GTSNPN and CDR2 SVGIG (reference sequence). The CDR3 length is 14 residues. Trimming took off 0 bases at V and 6 bases at J, with 12 bases between the two ends.

V usage is TRBV14 and J usage is TRBJ2-3, with TRBD2 matching 8 bases. V trimming: 1 base; J trimming: 11 bases; junction bases outside the gene matches: 5. CDR3 length: 13 residues. Per the germline V gene, CDR1 is SGHDN and CDR2 is FVKESK. CDR3 bases: TGTGCCAGCAGCCAAGCAAGGACTAGCAAGCAGTATTTT. Translated: CASSQARTSKQYF.

The sample holds many counts of this clonotype. The V gene is TRBV20-1, the J gene TRBJ2-7; 12 nucleotides align to TRBD2. CDR3 length: 12 residues. Germline CDR1 DFQATT, CDR2 SNEGSKA (reference sequence). The CDR3 sequence is CGQLAGGYEQYF. The CDR3 DNA reads TGCGGACAACTAGCGGGAGGCTACGAGCAGTACTTC.

Worth noting for this clonotype: This may come from a read error, since a much larger clone is one base off. The CDR3 protein is CASSQTVTTYNEQYF. CDR3 DNA: TGCGCCAGCAGCCAGACCGTTACTACCTACAATGAGCAGTACTTC. The chain links TRBV5-1 to TRBJ2-1, with D unresolved. Judging by the DNA end, TRBJ2-7 fits better; the J call may be wrong. This CDR3 has 15 amino acids. Germline CDR1 is SGHRS and CDR2 is YFSETQ.

The chain uses TRBV28 and TRBJ2-2, with 7 positions matching TRBD1. Per the germline V gene, CDR1 is MDHEN and CDR2 is SYDVKM. J was trimmed by 5 bases and V by 10 bases; bases with no gene match: 7. The CDR3 contains 13 residues. The DNA of the CDR3 is TGTGCCACGGGACAGAGAAGAACCGGGGAGCTGTTTTTT. Translating it yields CATGQRRTGELFF.

The rearrangement links TRBV7-2 to TRBJ2-1, with 8 nucleotides matching TRBD1. Per germline, CDR1 SGHTA and CDR2 FQGNSA. The junction had 18 bases not matched to a gene; V was cut back by 4 bases and J by 10 bases. This CDR3 is built from 17 residues. The DNA for the CDR3 is TGTGCCAGCAGCTCCCGGACAGGGAGCACCAGCTCCTACGAGCAGTTCTTC. It translates to CASSSRTGSTSSYEQFF.

V and J are TRBV24-1 and TRBJ2-6, with unresolved D. Germline loops: CDR1 KGHDR, CDR2 SFDVKD. This CDR3 has 16 residues. Trimming left V 3 bases short and J 2 bases short, with 10 bases between. The CDR3 DNA reads TGTGCCACCAGTGATCCGATCCTGGCTGGGGCCAACGTCCTGACTTTC. As protein: CATSDPILAGANVLTF.

V and J are TRBV5-1 and TRBJ2-4; D gene uncertain. The DNA end is more similar to TRBJ2-7, so the J call may be wrong. The CDR3 covers 12 residues. Germline V gene sequence: CDR1 SGHRS, CDR2 YFSETQ. The CDR3 reads CASSLGHHEQYF. In DNA form, the CDR3 reads TGCGCCAGCAGCTTGGGACATCACGAGCAGTACTTC.

This clonotype was detected many times. This chain links TRBV18 with TRBJ2-3; no definite D call. Trimming took 0 bases from V and 1 from J, leaving 2 bases between them. This CDR3 is built from 13 residues. Germline CDR1 is KGHSH and CDR2 is LQKENI. The CDR3 spells CASSPPGTDTQYF. As DNA, the CDR3 is TGTGCCAGCTCACCACCGGGCACAGATACGCAGTATTTT.

This chain links TRBV12-3 or TRBV12-4 with TRBJ2-3, with 9 bases lining up with TRBD2. There are 17 residues in the CDR3. Losses at the gene ends were 7 bases for V and 5 bases for J; bases not matched to a gene: 16. Here the CDR3 DNA reads TGTGCCAGCACCTTCGGACTAGCGAGAGAGACGGGAGATACGCAGTATTTT. Its protein product is CASTFGLARETGDTQYF.

The CDR3 is CSARDGLAGVYTQYF. CDR3 bases: TGCAGTGCTAGAGATGGCCTAGCGGGGGTGTATACGCAGTATTTT. This chain connects TRBV20-1 to TRBJ2-3, with 10 bases matching TRBD2. The CDR3 totals 15 residues. CDR1 is DFQATT, CDR2 SNEGSKA, per germline (reference sequence). After removal of 0 bases from V and 7 bases from J, the junction contained 7 bases not matched to a gene.

This clonotype occurred a few times. The genes are TRBV5-1 and TRBJ2-2, with 10 bases matching TRBD2. With V trimmed by 5 bases and J by 4 bases, 8 bases remained unmatched. The CDR3 runs to 16 residues. Germline assignment: CDR1 SGHRS and CDR2 YFSETQ. The CDR3 region is CASRASGSTSTGELFF. The CDR3 DNA reads as TGCGCCAGCAGGGCTAGCGGGAGTACCTCCACCGGGGAGCTGTTTTTT.

The V and J genes are TRBV7-3 and TRBJ2-2, with 11 nucleotides matching TRBD1. The CDR3 runs to 17 residues. Germline assignment: CDR1 SGHTA and CDR2 FQGTGA. V was pared by 5 bases and J by 4 bases, with 9 bases of the junction left unmatched. CDR3 residues: CASSPRTGGATTGELFF. The DNA for the CDR3 is TGTGCCAGCAGCCCCCGGACAGGGGGCGCGACCACCGGGGAGCTGTTTTTT. The whole variable domain, remainder taken from reference TRBV7-3 and TRBJ2-2, is GAGVSQTPSNKVTEKGKYVELRCDPISGHTALYWYRQSLGQGPEFLIYFQGTGAADDSGLPNDRFFAVRPEGSVSTLKIQRTERGDSAVYLCASSPRTGGATTGELFFGEGSRLTVL.

The table lists this clonotype with a count of one. This may be a read error, as it is one base from a much larger clone. This sequence joins TRBV12-3 or TRBV12-4 and TRBJ2-3, with D unclear. CDR3 length: 14 residues. DNA for the CDR3: TGTGCCGGCAGTGCCCGGCGGTGCACAGATACGCAGTATTTT. It translates to CAGSARRCTDTQYF.

The chain employs TRBV5-1 and TRBJ1-2, with 7 bases lining up with TRBD1. Germline-derived CDR1 and CDR2 are SGHRS and YFSETQ. V gave up 2 bases and J gave up 3 bases; unmatched junction bases: 4. The CDR3 contains 14 residues. The CDR3 DNA follows: TGCGCCAGCAGCTTCACAGGGGATGACTATGGCTACACCTTC. Its protein product is CASSFTGDDYGYTF.

The sample holds many counts of this clonotype. The chain combines TRBV20-1 with TRBJ2-2, with TRBD1 matching over 10 bases. Germline V gene data show CDR1 as DFQATT and CDR2 as SNEGSKA (reference sequence). CDR3 length: 16 residues. J gave up 7 bases and V 2 bases, and 10 bases lay outside the gene matches. The CDR3 protein is CSARPGQGDRNGELFF. The CDR3, as DNA: TGCAGTGCTAGACCTGGACAGGGGGATCGGAACGGGGAGCTGTTTTTT.

This clonotype showed up many times. CDR3 nucleotide sequence: TGTGCCAGCAGTGACGGGAGCGGGGGGGCCCTAGATACGCAGTATTTT. Residues: CASSDGSGGALDTQYF. The V and J genes are TRBV6-4 and TRBJ2-3, with TRBD2 matching over 10 bases. Per germline, CDR1 MRHNA and CDR2 SNTAGT. There are 16 residues in the CDR3. V shed 2 bases and J 5 bases; nucleotides not matched to a gene: 7.

About this clonotype itself: This may be a read error, as it is one base from a much larger clone. The chain recombines TRBV4-2 with TRBJ1-4; D is unclear. Germline values: CDR1 LGHNA, CDR2 YNFKEQ. The CDR3 covers 16 residues. The CDR3 region has the DNA TGTGCCAGAAGCCCTTATTTAAGAGCAACTAATGAAAAACTGTTTTTT. Protein: CARSPYLRATNEKLFF.

The V and J genes are TRBV4-3 and TRBJ2-2; 7 nucleotides agree with TRBD1. Germline V gene sequence: CDR1 LGHNA, CDR2 YSLEER. The CDR3 extends over 18 amino acids. V lost 1 base, J lost 4 bases, and 12 bases stayed unmatched. CDR3 region: CASSQAPDGQAATGELFF. For the CDR3, the DNA is TGCGCCAGCAGCCAAGCTCCGGACGGACAGGCTGCCACCGGGGAGCTGTTTTTT.

The chain links TRBV5-1 to TRBJ1-2; D is possibly TRBD1 (6 bases). There are 17 residues in the CDR3. Germline CDR1 SGHRS, CDR2 YFSETQ. V lost 0 bases and J lost 6, with 21 bases in between. In DNA form, the CDR3 reads TGCGCCAGCAGCTTGGGATTACAGGGCCGGAGCGGCGATGGCTACACCTTC. It codes for CASSLGLQGRSGDGYTF. The full variable domain, in which reference TRBV5-1 and TRBJ1-2 provide the parts outside the CDR3, is KAGVTQTPRYLIKTRGQQVTLSCSPISGHRSVSWYQQTPGQGLQFLFEYFSETQRNKGNFPGRFSGRQFSNSRSEMNVSTLELGDSALYLCASSLGLQGRSGDGYTFGSGTRLTVV.

This clonotype was detected ten times or more. The CDR3 nucleotides are TGCAGCATCGGTCCTGAAGCTTTCTTT. Protein: CSIGPEAFF. The rearrangement links TRBV29-1 to TRBJ1-1; D uncertain. The CDR3 is 9 residues long. CDR1 and CDR2 (germline): SQVTM, ANQGSEA. With 8 bases removed from V and 6 bases from J, the gap between germline ends came to 7 bases. Together with reference TRBV29-1 and TRBJ1-1, the CDR3 gives the full variable domain: SAVISQKPSRDICQRGTSLTIQCQVDSQVTMMFWYRQQPGQSLTLIATANQGSEATYESGFVIDKFPISRPNLTFSTLTVSNMSPEDSSIYLCSIGPEAFFGQGTRLTVV.

Concerning this clonotype itself: A much larger clone differs from this one at a single base, so this may be a read error. The chain is built from TRBV27 and TRBJ2-5; 9 positions match TRBD1. Gene TRBJ2-1 matches the end of the DNA better, so the J call may be wrong. The germline gives CDR1 MNHEY, CDR2 SMNVEV (reference sequence). The CDR3 consists of 16 residues. CDR3 in amino acids: CASRPPGQGLQETQFF. DNA of the CDR3: TGTGCCAGCAGACCTCCGGGACAGGGCCTCCAAGAGACCCAGTTCTTC.

This clonotype has only one observation. Since a much larger clone is just one base distant, this may be a read error. This chain joins TRBV5-1 and TRBJ2-7; the match to TRBD2 covers 7 bases. The ends lost 0 bases at V and 6 bases at J; junction bases unmatched: 9. Germline CDR1 reads SGHRS; CDR2 reads YFSETQ. The CDR3 spans 15 residues. CDR3 sequence reads: CASSLGTSEGREQYF. CDR3 DNA sequence: TGCGCCAGCAGCTTGGGTACTAGCGAGGGTCGCGAGCAGTACTTC.

In DNA, the CDR3 is TGTGCCAGCTGGGCGGAGCAGGGCCAAGAGACCCAGTACTTC. It is translated as CASWAEQGQETQYF. V gene TRBV25-1 combines with J gene TRBJ2-5; the D gene is possibly TRBD1 (5 bases). CDR1 MGHDK and CDR2 SYGVNS come from the germline V gene. This CDR3 region has 14 residues. Trimming stripped 8 bases from V and 1 base from J, with 14 bases between.

This clonotype was found a few times. A much larger clone sits a single nucleotide away, making a read error possible. V usage is TRBV29-1 and J usage is TRBJ2-7, with TRBD1 identical over 8 bases. Trimming took 3 bases from V and 5 from J; bases not matched to a gene: 9. The length of the CDR3 is 14 residues. From germline, CDR1 is SQVTM and CDR2 ANQGSEA. The CDR3 region is CSVEKDRGVNEQYF. The CDR3 DNA is TGCAGCGTTGAGAAAGACAGGGGTGTCAACGAGCAGTACTTC.